Here is one TCR beta chain with its context. What it recognizes is unknown. Treatment denoted: around 19 received Ad26.COV2.S at low or high dose, single or two shots; 5 received placebo; per-sample allocation not given. On day 63 after the first injection, vaccine and placebo recipients gave samples. Adults aged 18-55 years in Boston included the donor. Generated by immunoSEQ multiplex PCR, the TCRdb table keeps only in-frame clones and is missing some. The data show some 250,000 clones, roughly 90% seen once. This sample is part of a study of Ad26.COV2.S vaccination and SARS-CoV-2 variants. In the study overall: The donor was enrolled in the Ad26.COV2.S arm of the COV1001 trial.

The CDR3 extends over 15 amino acids. V trimming: 1 base; J trimming: 8 bases; junction bases outside the gene matches: 9. Germline-derived CDR1 and CDR2 are SGHRS and YFSETQ. Findings of the study overall: It was reported that spike-specific CD8+ and CD4+ T cell responses were substantially broad after vaccination.

The chain combines TRBV5-1 with TRBJ1-2, with TRBD1 matching 9 bases. The sequence was collected from a person between 18 and 65 years old who received the Ad26.COV2.S COVID-19 vaccine or a placebo. Source: peripheral blood, taken in a trial of Ad26.COV2.S vaccine versus placebo. The CDR3 DNA reads as TGCGCCAGCAGCTTGCAGGACAGGGGATCTGAGGGCTACACCTTC. Protein: CASSLQDRGSEGYTF.